Sequencing of this TCR beta chain was carried out in a study of T cells in Graves' hyperthyroidism and ophthalmopathy. Each person with ophthalmopathy scored at least 3 on the Clinical Activity Score, reached NOSPECS grade 4 or higher, and had been ill under 3 months. The study based diagnoses on clinical symptoms, serum thyroxine and TRAb, thyroid ultrasound and orbital computed tomography. From RNA transcripts, TCR beta CDR3 regions were amplified. The HTBI set primed first-round TCR CDR3 RT-PCR. TCRdb re-called the multiplex PCR reads with MiXCR, one entry per CDR3 protein. The table shows around 520,000 distinct CDR3 sequences, with roughly 25% occurring only once. Study conclusions and caveats: A model of 13 V-J features distinguished ophthalmopathy from stable hyperthyroidism.

The CDR3 is 15 residues long. The junction had 5 bases not matched to a gene; V was cut back by 1 base and J by 5 bases. CDR1 is SGHRS and CDR2 is YFSETQ in the germline V gene. This clonotype was observed many times. Its antigen is currently unknown. The clonotype originates from a woman in her 30s with Graves' ophthalmopathy. The gene calls are TRBV5-1 and TRBJ2-5; 10 nucleotides align to TRBD2. The sample consisted of blood. The chain's CDR3 is CASSLRSSGGETQYF. CDR3 nucleotides: TGCGCCAGCAGCTTGAGGTCTAGCGGGGGCGAGACCCAGTACTTC.